This T cell receptor (beta chain) is from a study of T cells after posttransplantation cyclophosphamide. Findings and caveats of the study: Recipient CMV seropositivity and CMV reactivation strongly tracked TRB clonality. Later post-transplant blood repertoires were often dominated by donor CD8+ memory clones.

This related bone marrow graft donor gave peripheral blood on the day of marrow donation. The CDR3 is 11 amino acids. The germline CDR1 and CDR2 sequences are MNHEY and SVGAGI. V lost 4 bases to trimming and J lost 8 bases, with 8 bases between them. With regard to this clone: No antigen is known for it.

Sequencing used immunoSEQ multiplex PCR; TCRdb keeps in-frame clones, though not all of them. This sample includes some 40,000 clones with no singletons; its ten biggest clones take up 5.5% to 6%. The V gene is TRBV6-5, the J gene TRBJ1-1; D call uncertain. The clonotype was recovered from a man aged 25 to 40 in good health and a related stem cell transplant donor. Material: PBMCs. In DNA, the CDR3 is TGTGCCAGCAGTTCCGTAAGGGAAGCTTTCTTT. This gives the protein CASSSVREAFF.